These T cell receptor beta chains were read from a single sample in a study of human T cells and chemical hapten exposure. TCRdb re-called the RACE reads with MiXCR, one entry per CDR3 protein. The sample lists over 100,000 distinct CDR3 sequences; roughly 9% were seen once. Sequenced input: whole blood. Receptor source: a male donor in good health. Some clones in this sample may be carry-over from other donors' samples. Both conserved end residues are part of each CDR3. Each record gives: J gene, clone size, V gene, D gene, CDR3 length, CDR3 protein, CDR3 DNA. A D gene is named only where the DNA matches it firmly. Only some rows state a clone size, as once, few, many or a class for expanded clones.

>TRBJ2-1|.|TRBV6-2/TRBV6-3|.|11
CATFQSHEQFF
TGTGCCACCTTTCAAAGCCATGAGCAGTTCTTC
>TRBJ2-2|many|TRBV19|TRBD1|14
CAGGTGGRTGELFF
TGTGCCGGTGGGACAGGGGGCAGGACCGGGGAGCTGTTTTTT
>TRBJ2-7|.|TRBV5-1|TRBD1|16
CASSLAGTGNIYEQYF
TGCGCCAGCAGCTTGGCCGGGACAGGGAACATCTACGAGCAGTACTTC
>TRBJ1-2|.|TRBV5-1|.|12
CASSNDNYGYTF
TGCGCCAGCAGCAACGACAACTATGGCTACACCTTC
>TRBJ2-3|many|TRBV20-1|TRBD1|13
CSATDRITDTQYF
TGCAGTGCAACGGACAGGATCACAGATACGCAGTATTTT
>TRBJ2-2|few|TRBV14|.|17
CASSQVLPRGTTGELFF
TGTGCCAGCAGCCAAGTACTGCCCAGGGGTACAACCGGGGAGCTGTTTTTT
>TRBJ1-1|few|TRBV2|.|13
CASSGMGATEAFF
TGTGCCAGCAGTGGGATGGGGGCGACTGAAGCTTTCTTT
>TRBJ2-1|many|TRBV15|.|16
CATSRDRAGIYNEQFF
TGTGCCACCAGCAGAGATCGGGCAGGTATATACAATGAGCAGTTCTTC
>TRBJ1-5|.|TRBV19|.|15
CASTRHGYWNQPQHF
TGTGCCAGTACTAGGCACGGATACTGGAATCAGCCCCAGCATTTT
>TRBJ2-1|many|TRBV5-1|.|14
CASSLGQGNNEQFF
TGCGCCAGCAGCTTGGGTCAGGGAAACAATGAGCAGTTCTTC
>TRBJ1-3|few|TRBV6-5|.|12
CASESSGNTIYF
TGTGCATCTGAGAGCTCTGGAAACACCATATATTTT
>TRBJ2-5|many|TRBV11-2|.|14
CASSLVGRQETQYF
TGTGCCAGCAGCTTAGTAGGCAGGCAAGAGACCCAGTACTTC
>TRBJ2-3|.|TRBV12-3/TRBV12-4|.|12
CASRGDTDTQYF
TGTGCCAGCAGAGGAGACACAGATACGCAGTATTTT
>TRBJ1-5|few|TRBV6-5|.|13
CASRPTWNQPQHF
TGTGCCAGCAGGCCGACATGGAATCAGCCCCAGCATTTT
>TRBJ2-7|few|TRBV5-1|.|14
CASSLARRSYEQYF
TGCGCCAGCAGCTTGGCCAGAAGATCCTACGAGCAGTACTTC
>TRBJ2-7|few|TRBV7-6|TRBD1|14
CASSGGTGSYEQYF
TGTGCCAGCAGCGGGGGGACAGGATCCTACGAGCAGTACTTC
>TRBJ2-1|few|TRBV18|TRBD1|15
CASSPRDRVYNEQFF
TGTGCCAGCTCACCACGGGACAGGGTCTACAATGAGCAGTTCTTC
>TRBJ2-7|.|TRBV7-2|.|17
CASSLPRPRQGAYEQYF
TGTGCCAGCAGCCTACCTCGGCCGAGACAAGGGGCCTACGAGCAGTACTTC
>TRBJ1-5|.|TRBV10-3|.|12
CATQGTNQPQHF
TGTGCCACCCAGGGTACCAATCAGCCCCAGCATTTT
>TRBJ2-7|few|TRBV7-9|.|15
CASSLQGKTSYEQYF
TGTGCCAGCAGCTTACAGGGGAAAACCTCCTACGAGCAGTACTTC
>TRBJ2-1|.|TRBV6-2/TRBV6-3|.|17
CASSSQPPGLVYNEQFF
TGTGCCAGCAGTTCCCAGCCCCCGGGACTGGTTTACAATGAGCAGTTCTTC
>TRBJ2-2|few|TRBV6-5|.|13
CASSYGSTGELFF
TGTGCCAGCAGTTACGGGTCCACCGGGGAGCTGTTTTTT